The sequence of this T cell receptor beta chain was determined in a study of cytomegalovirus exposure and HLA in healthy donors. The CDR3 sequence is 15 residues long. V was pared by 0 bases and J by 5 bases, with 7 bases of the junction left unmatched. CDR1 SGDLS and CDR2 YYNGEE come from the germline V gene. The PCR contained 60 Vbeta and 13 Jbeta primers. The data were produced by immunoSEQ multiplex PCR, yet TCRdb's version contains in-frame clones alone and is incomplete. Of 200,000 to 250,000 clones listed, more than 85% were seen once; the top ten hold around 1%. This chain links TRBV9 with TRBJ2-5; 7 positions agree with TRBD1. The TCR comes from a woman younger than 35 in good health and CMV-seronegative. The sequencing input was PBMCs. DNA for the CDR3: TGTGCCAGCAGCGTAGGGTCAGGGGGAAGGGAGACCCAGTACTTC. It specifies CASSVGSGGRETQYF. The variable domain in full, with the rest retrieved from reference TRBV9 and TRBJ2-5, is DSGVTQTPKHLITATGQRVTLRCSPRSGDLSVYWYQQSLDQGLQFLIQYYNGEERAKGNILERFSAQQFPDLHSELNLSSLELGDSALYFCASSVGSGGRETQYFGPGTRLLVL.